This T cell receptor (beta chain) was recorded in a study of control samples from healthy donors and cancer patients. The assay was immunoSEQ multiplex PCR, and TCRdb's table has in-frame clones only and misses some. The table lists 100,000 or so clones, around 82% of them singletons. The CDR3 is 14 amino acids. V dropped 4 bases and J dropped 9; count of bases not matched to a gene: 5. The germline V gene encodes CDR1 MDHEN and CDR2 SYDVKM. Sequenced: blood. The chain combines TRBV28 with TRBJ1-6; 8 bases are a match to TRBD1. The sequence derives from a woman aged 45-60 years in good health. As DNA, the CDR3 is TGTGCCAGCAGTTGGAACAGGGGGATTTCACCCCTCCACTTT. Protein product: CASSWNRGISPLHF.